What follows are 9 T cell receptor beta chains derived from one specimen sequenced in a study of blood T cells in healthy people across ages. With a J-beta primer mix and a sample-barcoded 5' primer, a second PCR ran about 6 to 11 cycles. Via MiXCR, TCRdb re-called the 5' RACE reads, giving one row per CDR3 protein. The sample has about 1 million distinct CDR3 sequences, around 43% seen once. Sequenced input: blood. Receptor source: a woman aged 55-70 years in good health.

The sample holds a few counts of this clonotype. The rearrangement links TRBV4-2 to TRBJ2-1; weak D call: TRBD2 (6 bases). CDR1 is LGHNA, CDR2 YNFKEQ, per germline. The CDR3 is 15 amino acids. Trimming took 0 bases from V and 5 from J, leaving 11 bases between them. The DNA for the CDR3 is TGTGCCAGCAGCCAAGAGGCTAGCGCTAACAATGAGCAGTTCTTC. Translating gives CASSQEASANNEQFF.

The V and J genes are TRBV5-5 and TRBJ2-1; D is unclear. The CDR3 runs to 16 residues. In germline, CDR1 is SGHKS, CDR2 YYEKEE (reference sequence). Trimming removed 0 bases at V and 7 bases at J, with 17 bases between. The CDR3 region has the DNA TGTGCCAGCAGCTTGGCGGTTGGCAGCCTGGTTAATGAGCAGTTCTTC. Residues: CASSLAVGSLVNEQFF. Full variable domain (outside the CDR3, taken from reference TRBV5-5 and TRBJ2-1): DAGVTQSPTHLIKTRGQQVTLRCSPISGHKSVSWYQQVLGQGPQFIFQYYEKEERGRGNFPDRFSARQFPNYSSELNVNALLLGDSALYLCASSLAVGSLVNEQFFGPGTRLTVL.

The chain employs TRBV7-9 and TRBJ1-2; D possibly corresponds to TRBD1 (5 bases). V dropped 0 bases and J dropped 4 bases, with 9 bases sitting between them. Germline V gene sequence: CDR1 SEHNR, CDR2 FQNEAQ (reference sequence). The CDR3 totals 14 residues. The CDR3 loop reads CASSLATGTYGYTF. The CDR3, as DNA: TGTGCCAGCAGCTTAGCGACGGGGACCTATGGCTACACCTTC.

As concerns this clonotype: At one of its ends the junction is not consistent with the germline gene, which may arise from a read error. This chain joins TRBV20-1 and TRBJ1-2; perhaps TRBD1 as D (5 bases). Germline assignment: CDR1 DFQATT and CDR2 SNEGSKA (reference sequence). The CDR3 loop spans 15 amino acids. Written as DNA, the CDR3 is TGCAGTGCTAGCCTTAGGGGAATGGAAAACTATGGCCACACCTTC. This codes for CSASLRGMENYGHTF.

About this clonotype itself: One end of the junction does not line up with germline, which may come from a read error. V and J are TRBV7-8 and TRBJ2-4; weak D call: TRBD2 (6 bases). The germline V gene has CDR1 SGHVS and CDR2 FQNEAQ. CDR3 length equals 13 residues. CDR3 amino acids: CAGSFGGTDIQYF. Here the CDR3 DNA reads TGTGCCGGCAGCTTCGGGGGTACGGACATTCAGTACTTC.

This chain connects TRBV27 to TRBJ1-1; TRBD1 might be the D (5 bases). This CDR3 spans 14 amino acids. Germline V gene data show CDR1 as MNHEY and CDR2 as SMNVEV (reference sequence). Trimming shortened V by 3 bases and J by 4 bases, and 12 bases separated the two germline ends. CDR3 sequence (DNA): TGTGCCAGCAGTTTCTCGGGCAGGGCCACTGAAGCTTTCTTT. Translation: CASSFSGRATEAFF.

This sequence joins TRBV28 and TRBJ2-7; a possible D gene is TRBD2 (6 bases). The CDR3 covers 15 residues. The V end lost 3 bases, the J end lost 0 bases, and 12 bases lay between the germline ends. The germline V gene has CDR1 MDHEN and CDR2 SYDVKM. CDR3 coding DNA: TGTGCCAGCAGTTTCCGGAGGGCGGTCTCCTACGAGCAGTACTTC. This gives the protein CASSFRRAVSYEQYF.

The rearrangement links TRBV3-1 to TRBJ2-4, with TRBD1 matching over 7 bases. This CDR3 has 12 residues. Germline V CDR1 and CDR2: LGHDT, YNNKEL (reference sequence). The J segment lost 13 bases and the V segment lost 4 bases, leaving 7 bases of the junction unmatched. This CDR3 is CASSRAGTEQYF. DNA for the CDR3: TGTGCCAGCAGCCGAGCCGGGACAGAGCAGTACTTC.

The genes are TRBV4-2 and TRBJ2-1; D not resolved. Germline loops: CDR1 LGHNA, CDR2 YNFKEQ. The CDR3 sequence is 13 residues long. V was pared by 0 bases and J by 9 bases, with 9 bases between. CDR3 in amino acids: CASSQEARSEQFF. CDR3 sequence (DNA): TGTGCCAGCAGCCAAGAGGCGAGGAGTGAGCAGTTCTTC.